At least ten counts were recorded for the clone carrying this TCR beta chain. Patients included in sequencing had previously demonstrated CD8+CD57+ cell expansion by flow cytometry. These data originate in a study of CD8+CD57+ T cells in acquired aplastic anemia. Profiles of TCR beta VDJ and CDR3 were generated from a genomic DNA template. Each CDR3 protein gets one entry after TCRdb re-called the reads with MiXCR. The table has 400,000 to 600,000 distinct CDR3 sequences, over 25% seen once. CDR3 size: 15 residues. The V gene end was trimmed by 6 bases and the J gene end by 0 bases; junction bases not matched to a gene: 4. CDR1 is SGHVS and CDR2 is FQNEAQ in the germline V gene.

This clonotype was sampled from a human donor with aplastic anemia. The sample comprised sorted CD4+, CD8+, or CD8+CD57+ T cells (not recorded which) from PBMCs. The rearrangement joins TRBV7-8 to TRBJ1-3; 8 bases are shared with TRBD1. The CDR3 DNA reads TGTGCCAGCAGTCATGGACAGGGCTCTGGAAACACCATATATTTT. Amino acid sequence: CASSHGQGSGNTIYF. The full variable domain, in which reference TRBV7-8 and TRBJ1-3 provide the parts outside the CDR3, is GAGVSQSPRYKVAKRGQDVALRCDPISGHVSLFWYQQALGQGPEFLTYFQNEAQLDKSGLPSDRFFAERPEGSVSTLKIQRTQQEDSAVYLCASSHGQGSGNTIYFGEGSWLTVV.